What follows are 8 T cell receptor beta chains derived from one specimen sequenced in a study of blood T cell repertoires in COVID-19. Repertoires were generated with immunoSEQ multiplex PCR, while TCRdb's copy carries only in-frame clones and drops some. The sample holds some 180,000 clones; 70% to 90% are singletons and the top ten take roughly 8.4%. Specimen: peripheral blood. All receptors derive from an elderly woman with COVID-19, enrolled during active disease.

The chain is built from TRBV27 and TRBJ2-1; TRBD2 agrees at 10 bases. Germline CDR1 and CDR2: MNHEY and SMNVEV (reference sequence). The CDR3 consists of 14 residues. The junction had 7 bases not matched to a gene; V was cut back by 3 bases and J by 11 bases. DNA for the CDR3: TGTGCCAGCAGTTTCTCCTATAGCGGGAGGAAGCAGTTCTTC. It codes for CASSFSYSGRKQFF.

This chain joins TRBV5-1 and TRBJ1-4, with 8 bases lining up with TRBD1. The length of the CDR3 is 18 residues. In germline, CDR1 is SGHRS, CDR2 YFSETQ. The J segment lost 0 bases and the V segment lost 4 bases, leaving 11 bases of the junction unmatched. CDR3 DNA: TGCGCCAGCAGCCTCACCGGGACAGGCCTTGCAACTAATGAAAAACTGTTTTTT. Residues: CASSLTGTGLATNEKLFF.

The rearrangement joins TRBV4-1 to TRBJ2-1; 12 nucleotides align to TRBD2. The CDR3 loop spans 16 amino acids. Germline V gene sequence: CDR1 MGHRA, CDR2 YSYEKL. V lost 3 bases, J lost 7 bases, and 7 bases stayed unmatched. The CDR3 region has the DNA TGCGCCAGCAGCCACACCGGGACTAGCGGGTGGAATGAGCAGTTCTTC. Protein product: CASSHTGTSGWNEQFF.

The chain uses TRBV19 and TRBJ2-5, with TRBD2 matching 12 bases. Germline CDR1 is LNHDA and CDR2 is SQIVND (reference sequence). This CDR3 is 18 amino acids long. With 3 bases clipped from V and 4 bases from J, the junction kept 12 bases outside the gene matches. CDR3 nucleotide sequence: TGTGCCAGTAGTATGGTGTGGCTAGCGGGAGGGCCCCCAGAGACCCAGTACTTC. It is translated as CASSMVWLAGGPPETQYF.

The genes are TRBV28 and TRBJ1-2, with TRBD1 identical over 9 bases. The CDR3 sequence is 15 residues long. V lost 3 bases and J lost 10; bases outside the gene matches: 12. The germline gives CDR1 MDHEN, CDR2 SYDVKM. The CDR3 DNA is TGTGCCAGCAGTTTTATTCAGGGACAGGGAGCAGACTACACCTTC. It codes for CASSFIQGQGADYTF.

CDR3 sequence: CSVDLGVVPGELFF. The CDR3 nucleotides are TGCAGCGTTGACCTGGGAGTTGTGCCCGGGGAGCTGTTTTTT. The genes are TRBV29-1 and TRBJ2-2; a weak D match, TRBD2 (5 bases). Germline loops: CDR1 SQVTM, CDR2 ANQGSEA. V lost 3 bases to trimming and J lost 6 bases, with 14 bases between them. There are 14 residues in the CDR3.

This chain connects TRBV9 to TRBJ2-3; the match to TRBD1 covers 9 bases. The CDR3 spans 18 residues. V gave up 5 bases and J gave up 6 bases; unmatched junction bases: 19. CDR1 SGDLS and CDR2 YYNGEE come from the germline V gene. The CDR3 spells CASSVASTGTGSLDTQYF. CDR3 DNA: TGTGCCAGCAGTGTTGCAAGTACCGGGACAGGGAGTTTGGATACGCAGTATTTT.

The J gene is TRBJ1-2, the V gene TRBV7-3; tentatively, D is TRBD1 (5 bases). Between the trimmed V and J ends, which lost 4 bases and 7 bases, there was a span of 22 bases. The CDR3 is 16 amino acids. CDR1 is SGHTA, CDR2 FQGTGA, per germline. CDR3 sequence: CASSSTLGQGMGGYTF. As DNA, the CDR3 is TGTGCCAGCAGCTCCACATTAGGGCAGGGAATGGGTGGCTACACCTTC.